One T cell receptor beta chain is described in this entry. This entry is derived from a study of cytomegalovirus exposure and HLA in healthy donors. Germline values: CDR1 MNHGY, CDR2 SVAAGI. The V gene lost 7 bases and the J gene lost 0 bases, with 9 bases spanning the gap. The CDR3 sequence is 13 residues long. Amplification used 60 Vbeta primers and 13 Jbeta primers. Profiled with immunoSEQ multiplex PCR; TCRdb holds only in-frame clones, not every one. The sample yields over 120,000 clones, around 78% seen once. This receptor was obtained from a woman aged 18-29 years in good health and CMV-seropositive. This chain links TRBV6-9 with TRBJ1-1; no clear D. Specimen: PBMCs. The CDR3 region is CASTPGVNTEAFF. DNA of the CDR3: TGTGCCAGCACGCCCGGGGTGAACACTGAAGCTTTCTTT.